The rows below give T cell receptor beta chains drawn from one sample of a study of blood T cell repertoires in COVID-19. Data came from immunoSEQ multiplex PCR; TCRdb stores just in-frame clones and leaves some out. The sample includes some 200,000 clones, around 90% of them seen just once. The sample was peripheral blood. The receptor source for this set is a man aged 55 to 70 with active or convalescent COVID-19. CDR3s include the opening cysteine and the closing phenylalanine or tryptophan. A D gene is named only where the DNA matches it firmly. Part of the rows lack a size; the others show once, few, many or a class for expanded clones.

d_gene,j_gene,v_gene,abundance,CDR3aa,CDR3nt
-,TRBJ1-1,TRBV12-3/TRBV12-4,-,CAKQGNTEAFF,TGTGCCAAGCAGGGTAACACTGAAGCTTTCTTT
-,TRBJ2-2,TRBV3-1/TRBV3-2,few,CASSQLGLDTGELFF,TGTGCCAGCAGCCAATTGGGACTTGACACCGGGGAGCTGTTTTTT
-,TRBJ1-2,TRBV12-5,once,CASGLSGNYGYTF,TGTGCTAGTGGTTTATCAGGAAACTATGGCTACACCTTC
-,TRBJ2-2,TRBV11-2,-,CASSSSTAVYGELFF,TGTGCCAGCAGCTCCAGTACAGCAGTATACGGGGAGCTGTTTTTT
-,TRBJ2-1,TRBV15,-,CATSRGGRGGNEQFF,TGTGCCACCAGCAGAGGGGGCAGAGGGGGCAATGAGCAGTTCTTC
-,TRBJ2-5,TRBV7-2,-,CASSLSETQYF,TGTGCCAGCAGCTTATCGGAGACCCAGTACTTC
-,TRBJ2-5,TRBV19,-,CASSPRGGETTQYF,TGTGCCAGTAGTCCGAGGGGGGGAGAGACAACCCAGTACTTC
-,TRBJ2-3,TRBV5-1,-,CASSLSTDTQYF,TGCGCCAGCAGCCTCAGCACAGATACGCAGTATTTT
-,TRBJ2-7,TRBV12-5,-,CASGSPSRGTYEQYF,TGTGCTAGTGGCTCCCCAAGTCGGGGGACCTACGAGCAGTACTTC
TRBD1,TRBJ1-3,TRBV7-9,-,CASSSGQAYSGNTIYF,TGTGCCAGCAGCTCTGGACAGGCCTACTCTGGAAACACCATATATTTT
-,TRBJ1-1,TRBV4-2,-,CASSQDRGGGWNSEAFF,TGTGCCAGCAGCCAAGATCGCGGGGGCGGGTGGAACTCTGAAGCTTTCTTT
-,TRBJ2-5,TRBV2,-,CASSTTGETQYF,TGTGCCAGCAGTACTACCGGTGAGACCCAGTACTTC
-,TRBJ2-3,TRBV5-4,-,CASSLELARTDTQYF,TGTGCCAGCAGCTTGGAGCTAGCGCGCACAGATACGCAGTATTTT
TRBD2,TRBJ2-5,TRBV4-2,few,CASSQERSGGPQETQYF,TGTGCCAGCAGCCAAGAAAGGAGCGGGGGACCCCAAGAGACCCAGTACTTC
TRBD1,TRBJ1-3,TRBV2,-,CASSVYRGAGNTIYF,TGTGCCAGCAGTGTTTACAGGGGAGCTGGAAACACCATATATTTT
-,TRBJ1-1,TRBV28,-,CASSLLVLNTEAFF,TGTGCCAGCAGTTTATTGGTCCTAAACACTGAAGCTTTCTTT
-,TRBJ1-5,TRBV11-2,-,CASSRDRNQPQHF,TGTGCCAGCAGCCGCGACAGAAATCAGCCCCAGCATTTT
-,TRBJ2-5,TRBV19,-,CASSIIPDWETQYF,TGTGCCAGTAGTATAATCCCGGACTGGGAGACCCAGTACTTC
-,TRBJ2-5,TRBV19,-,CASSGRTGGETQYF,TGTGCCAGTAGTGGAAGGACAGGAGGGGAGACCCAGTACTTC
-,TRBJ2-7,TRBV6-5,few,CASSYSNPGSYEQYF,TGTGCCAGCAGTTACTCGAATCCGGGGTCTTACGAGCAGTACTTC
TRBD2,TRBJ2-5,TRBV6-5,-,CASSYLSGGQETQYF,TGTGCCAGCAGTTACCTTAGCGGGGGGCAGGAGACCCAGTACTTC
TRBD1,TRBJ1-2,TRBV10-3,-,CAISRTGESGYTF,TGTGCCATCAGTCGGACAGGGGAAAGCGGCTACACCTTC
TRBD1,TRBJ1-2,TRBV12-3/TRBV12-4,once,CASSLRTGHGYTF,TGTGCCAGCAGCCTACGGACAGGGCATGGCTACACCTTC
-,TRBJ1-5,TRBV5-5,-,CASSLFGAESNQPQHF,TGTGCCAGCAGCTTATTTGGGGCAGAAAGCAATCAGCCCCAGCATTTT
-,TRBJ2-2,TRBV6-4,-,CASSRVRERGGRNTGELFF,TGTGCCAGCAGCAGGGTAAGAGAAAGGGGGGGCCGGAACACCGGGGAGCTGTTTTTT
-,TRBJ2-3,TRBV4-2,-,CASSQGSADTQYF,TGTGCCAGCAGCCAAGGATCAGCAGATACGCAGTATTTT
-,TRBJ2-1,TRBV29-1,-,CSASSRVFYNEQFF,TGCAGCGCCTCAAGCAGGGTATTCTACAATGAGCAGTTCTTC